This record covers a single TCR beta chain. This CDR3 region has 15 residues. V shed 1 base and J 2 bases; nucleotides not matched to a gene: 5. CDR1 is MGHRA, CDR2 YSYEKL, per germline. The record originates from a study of blood T cell repertoires in COVID-19. Study-level information: Italy, Spain and the United States were the sources of the convalescent and acute COVID-19 samples.

Using immunoSEQ multiplex PCR, the repertoire was profiled, and TCRdb retains in-frame clones only, with some absent. Among about 69,000 clones listed, 80% to 90% were seen once. The V call is TRBV4-1, the J call TRBJ2-7; 7 positions match TRBD2. The clonotype was recovered from a woman in her forties or fifties with active COVID-19. What was sequenced was peripheral blood. The CDR3 protein is CASSQAASGPYEQYF. CDR3 nucleotide sequence: TGCGCCAGCAGCCAAGCGGCTAGCGGTCCCTACGAGCAGTACTTC.